This TCR beta chain is from a study of beta chain features in type 1 diabetes. As for this clone: Its antigen is currently unknown.

Germline V gene lookup returns CDR1 SGHAT and CDR2 FQNNGV. The CDR3 spans 16 residues. Losses at the gene ends were 2 bases for V and 1 base for J; bases not matched to a gene: 3. Whole-study findings and limits: All four CD4+ subsets from Type 1 diabetes patients carried moderately but significantly shorter TCRB CDR3s. Cells that show high TCR expression could be over-represented by cDNA sequencing.

Blood was collected once per donor into heparin, averaging around 120 mL. What was sequenced were expressed TCRB transcripts, since all of the isolated RNA had been reverse transcribed. This table comes from immunoSEQ multiplex PCR, and its TCRdb copy is limited to in-frame clones, with some not included. The profile covers under 400,000 clones, with roughly 13% appearing a single time and approximately 0.015% taken by the ten largest. The TCR sequence derives from a man younger than 30 in good health. V is TRBV11-2 and J is TRBJ2-2; 8 nucleotides align to TRBD2. The sequencing input was naive CD4+ T cells from blood. CDR3 DNA sequence: TGTGCCAGCAGCTTATGGACTAGCAGGAACACCGGGGAGCTGTTTTTT. The encoded protein is CASSLWTSRNTGELFF.